This record covers a single T cell receptor beta chain. The data derive from a study of blood T cell repertoires in COVID-19. At the level of the study: Some COVID-19 samples were acute and others convalescent; all came from the United States, Italy and Spain.

The CDR3 sequence is 13 residues long. Trimming cost V 5 bases and J 8 bases, with 13 bases left between them. How the authors handled the data: It was from reference gene primer amplification that nucleated cell counts were estimated. Sequencing used immunoSEQ multiplex PCR; TCRdb keeps in-frame clones, though not all of them. V, J and clone size are taken as reported in that table, and D and trimming were inferred from the DNA itself. The sample records fewer than 200,000 clones, 80% to 90% being singletons. The genes are TRBV12-3 or TRBV12-4 and TRBJ2-1; a weak D match, TRBD2 (7 bases). The receptor's source is a woman aged 45-65 years with acute or convalescent COVID-19. Material: peripheral blood. The CDR3 DNA reads as TGTGCCAGCAGTCCCAAGGGGGGGGATGAGCAGTTCTTC. Its protein product is CASSPKGGDEQFF.